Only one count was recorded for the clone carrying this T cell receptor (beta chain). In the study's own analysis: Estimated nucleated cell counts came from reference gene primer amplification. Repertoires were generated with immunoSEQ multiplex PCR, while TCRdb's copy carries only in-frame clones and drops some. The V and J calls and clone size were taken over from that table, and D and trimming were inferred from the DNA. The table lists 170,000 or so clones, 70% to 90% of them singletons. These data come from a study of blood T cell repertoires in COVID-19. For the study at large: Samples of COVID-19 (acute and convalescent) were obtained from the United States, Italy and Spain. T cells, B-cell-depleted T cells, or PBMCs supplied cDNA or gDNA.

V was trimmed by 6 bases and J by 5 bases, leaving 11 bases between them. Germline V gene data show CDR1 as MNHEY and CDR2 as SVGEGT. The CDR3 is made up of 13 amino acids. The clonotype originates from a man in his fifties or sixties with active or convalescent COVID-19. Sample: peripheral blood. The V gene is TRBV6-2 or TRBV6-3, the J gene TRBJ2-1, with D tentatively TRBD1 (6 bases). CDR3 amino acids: CASSQGQHNEQFF. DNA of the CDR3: TGTGCCAGCAGCCAGGGACAACACAATGAGCAGTTCTTC.